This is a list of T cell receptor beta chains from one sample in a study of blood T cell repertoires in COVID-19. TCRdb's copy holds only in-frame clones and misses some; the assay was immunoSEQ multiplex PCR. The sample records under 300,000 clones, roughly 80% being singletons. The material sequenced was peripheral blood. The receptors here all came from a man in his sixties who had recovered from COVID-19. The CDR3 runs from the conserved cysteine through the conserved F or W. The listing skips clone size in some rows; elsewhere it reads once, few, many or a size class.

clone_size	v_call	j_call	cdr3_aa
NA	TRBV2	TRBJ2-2	CASSEIGTSGANTGELFF
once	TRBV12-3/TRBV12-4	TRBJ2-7	CASSFRGSYEQYF
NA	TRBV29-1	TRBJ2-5	CSVDLSGQGKETQYF
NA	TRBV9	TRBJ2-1	CASSVDVPFPYNEQFF
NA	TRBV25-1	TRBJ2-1	CASSGGQAYNEQFF
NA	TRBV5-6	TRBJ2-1	CASSSIGQGSNEQFF
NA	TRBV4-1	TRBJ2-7	CASRGIGTAGEQYF
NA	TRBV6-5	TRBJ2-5	CASSYSFLASGETQYF
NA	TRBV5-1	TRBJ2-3	CASSLARRNDTQYF
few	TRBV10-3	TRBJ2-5	CAISESTRQGGAQYF
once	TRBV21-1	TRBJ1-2	CASSNGTGELDGYTF
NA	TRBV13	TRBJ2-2	CASSLAGGNTGELFF
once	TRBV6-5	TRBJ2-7	CASTEAPREQYF
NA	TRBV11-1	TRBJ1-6	CASSTDRAALHF
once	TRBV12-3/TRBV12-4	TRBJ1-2	CASSPRTGVGYTF
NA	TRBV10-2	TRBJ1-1	CASRTTRDRGTNTEAFF
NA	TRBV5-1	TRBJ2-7	CASSSPEPLAGGEQYF